Below are 12 T cell receptor beta chains sequenced from a single sample in a study of human T cells and chemical hapten exposure. Regarding time point: healthy volunteer bleed at 2 weeks. Total RNA was isolated from whole blood that had not been fractionated. Each CDR3 protein is one row after TCRdb ran MiXCR on the RACE reads. The repertoire holds around 130,000 distinct CDR3 sequences, roughly 9.5% seen once, with around 1.7% in the top ten. Sequenced material: whole blood. These receptors originate from a male donor in good health. Some clones in this sample may be carry-over from other donors' samples.

This clonotype has more than one count but fewer than ten. V and J are TRBV20-1 and TRBJ2-7; maybe TRBD1 (6 bases). Trimming stripped 6 bases from V and 1 base from J, with 10 bases between. The germline V gene encodes CDR1 DFQATT and CDR2 SNEGSKA (reference sequence). CDR3 size: 12 residues. CDR3 amino acids: CSARQVSYEQYF. The DNA of the CDR3 is TGCAGTGCAAGACAGGTATCCTACGAGCAGTACTTC.

A word on this clonotype: With a much larger clone just one base away, this may be a read error. The V and J genes are TRBV29-1 and TRBJ1-1, with D possibly being TRBD1 (5 bases). CDR3 size: 15 residues. V gave up 5 bases and J gave up 3 bases, with 19 bases separating them. Germline lookup yields CDR1 SQVTM and CDR2 ANQGSEA. The CDR3 loop reads CSVPIRGGLYTEAFF. The CDR3 nucleotides are TGCAGCGTTCCCATTCGGGGGGGACTGTACACTGAAGCTTTCTTT.

This clonotype came up a few times. This chain links TRBV10-3 with TRBJ2-5, with a weak D call TRBD1 (6 bases). The V gene's germline CDR1 is ENHRY and CDR2 SYGVKD. V was shortened by 8 bases and J by 5 bases, with 9 bases between the two germline ends. This CDR3 is built from 11 residues. CDR3 sequence: CAIGTSETQYF. Here the CDR3 DNA reads TGTGCCATCGGGACAAGTGAGACCCAGTACTTC.

This clonotype was observed at least ten times. V gene TRBV11-2 combines with J gene TRBJ2-4, with TRBD1 as a possible D gene (5 bases). This CDR3 region has 14 residues. Trimming removed 5 bases from V and 2 bases from J, with 10 bases in between. CDR1 is SGHAT, CDR2 FQNNGV, per germline. CDR3 in DNA: TGTGCCAGCAGCATTCAGGGTCCCAAAAACATTCAGTACTTC. Translation: CASSIQGPKNIQYF. Looking up the rest from reference TRBV11-2 and TRBJ2-4 gives the full variable domain: EAGVAQSPRYKIIEKRQSVAFWCNPISGHATLYWYQQILGQGPKLLIQFQNNGVVDDSQLPKDRFSAERLKGVDSTLKIQPAKLEDSAVYLCASSIQGPKNIQYFGAGTRLSVL.

The rearrangement uses TRBV3-1 and TRBJ1-6; 10 bases are shared with TRBD1. Trimming took 0 bases from V and 10 from J; bases not matched to a gene: 6. In germline, CDR1 is LGHDT, CDR2 YNNKEL (reference sequence). The CDR3 has 16 residues. The CDR3 region is CASSQEGQGIESPLHF. CDR3 sequence (DNA): TGTGCCAGCAGCCAAGAGGGACAGGGGATAGAATCACCCCTCCACTTT. The full variable domain, rest sourced from reference TRBV3-1 and TRBJ1-6, is DTAVSQTPKYLVTQMGNDKSIKCEQNLGHDTMYWYKQDSKKFLKIMFSYNNKELIINETVPNRFSPKSPDKAHLNLHINSLELGDSAVYFCASSQEGQGIESPLHFGNGTRLTVT.

In its sample, this clonotype was seen a few times. The rearrangement links TRBV7-9 to TRBJ1-1; TRBD1 matches at 8 bases. Germline values: CDR1 SEHNR, CDR2 FQNEAQ (reference sequence). CDR3 length: 16 residues. The J segment lost 4 bases and the V segment lost 2 bases, leaving 9 bases of the junction unmatched. The CDR3 reads CASSLSPGGDGTEAFF. The CDR3 DNA reads as TGTGCCAGCAGCTTATCTCCAGGGGGCGACGGCACTGAAGCTTTCTTT.

This clonotype was counted only a few times. The V call is TRBV29-1, the J call TRBJ1-2; 10 nucleotides align to TRBD1. The ends lost 7 bases at V and 1 base at J; junction bases unmatched: 9. From germline, CDR1 is SQVTM and CDR2 ANQGSEA. The length of the CDR3 is 15 residues. The CDR3 DNA reads TGCAGCGCTATCGGGACAGGGGACCGTAACTATGGCTACACCTTC. Its translation is CSAIGTGDRNYGYTF.

The table lists this clonotype with many counts. This chain uses TRBV5-1 with TRBJ2-7; 8 nucleotides match TRBD1. Germline lookup yields CDR1 SGHRS and CDR2 YFSETQ. V was pared by 3 bases and J by 3 bases, with 5 bases of the junction left unmatched. The CDR3 covers 14 residues. CDR3 in amino acids: CASSSGQGFYEQYF. The CDR3 DNA reads TGCGCCAGCAGCTCCGGACAGGGATTCTACGAGCAGTACTTC.

This clonotype was detected a few times. V is TRBV5-1 and J is TRBJ2-6; D is possibly TRBD1 (5 bases). CDR1 and CDR2 from the germline V gene are SGHRS and YFSETQ. The CDR3 has 15 amino acids. The ends were cut back, 4 bases at V and 1 base at J, with 9 bases in the middle. Here the CDR3 DNA reads TGCGCCAGCAGCATCAGGGCGTCTGGGGCCAACGTCCTGACTTTC. Translated: CASSIRASGANVLTF. The entire variable domain, with the rest obtained from reference TRBV5-1 and TRBJ2-6, is as follows: KAGVTQTPRYLIKTRGQQVTLSCSPISGHRSVSWYQQTPGQGLQFLFEYFSETQRNKGNFPGRFSGRQFSNSRSEMNVSTLELGDSALYLCASSIRASGANVLTFGAGSRLTVL.

A few counts support this clonotype. V is TRBV12-3 or TRBV12-4 and J is TRBJ2-4; 7 bases fit TRBD1. Losses at the gene ends were 5 bases for V and 1 base for J; bases not matched to a gene: 5. The CDR3 runs 15 residues. The CDR3 loop reads CASSRQGKAKNIQYF. The CDR3 region has the DNA TGTGCCAGCAGTCGACAGGGAAAGGCCAAAAACATTCAGTACTTC.

This clonotype appeared many times. The chain employs TRBV7-2 and TRBJ1-2; no clear D. Trimming left V 2 bases short and J 6 bases short, with 13 bases between. There are 14 residues in the CDR3. Germline lookup yields CDR1 SGHTA and CDR2 FQGNSA. CDR3 sequence: CASSLQAQEDGYTF. The CDR3 DNA reads as TGTGCCAGCAGCTTACAAGCCCAAGAGGATGGCTACACCTTC. The full variable domain, completed using reference TRBV7-2 and TRBJ1-2, is GAGVSQSPSNKVTEKGKDVELRCDPISGHTALYWYRQSLGQGLEFLIYFQGNSAPDKSGLPSDRFSAERTGGSVSTLTIQRTQQEDSAVYLCASSLQAQEDGYTFGSGTRLTVV.

Only a few counts were recorded for this clonotype. One end of the junction does not line up with germline, which may come from a read error. This chain uses TRBV7-2 with TRBJ1-1; D is unclear. This CDR3 contains 13 residues. Germline V gene data show CDR1 as SGHTA and CDR2 as FQGNSA. Written as DNA, the CDR3 is TGTGTCAGCAGCTTGGGCTTGAACACTGAAGCTTTCTTT. This gives the protein CVSSLGLNTEAFF.